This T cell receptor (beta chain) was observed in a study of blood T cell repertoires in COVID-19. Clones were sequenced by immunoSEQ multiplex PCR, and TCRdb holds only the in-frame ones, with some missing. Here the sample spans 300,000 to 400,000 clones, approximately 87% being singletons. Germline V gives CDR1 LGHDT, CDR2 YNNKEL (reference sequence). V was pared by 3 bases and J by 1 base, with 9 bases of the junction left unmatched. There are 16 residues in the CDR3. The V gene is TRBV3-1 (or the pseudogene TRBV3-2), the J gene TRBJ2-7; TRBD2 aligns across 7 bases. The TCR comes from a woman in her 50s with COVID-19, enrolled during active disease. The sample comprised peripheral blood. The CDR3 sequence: CASSHTSSGLSYEQYF. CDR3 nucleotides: TGTGCCAGCAGCCACACATCTAGCGGTCTATCCTACGAGCAGTACTTC.